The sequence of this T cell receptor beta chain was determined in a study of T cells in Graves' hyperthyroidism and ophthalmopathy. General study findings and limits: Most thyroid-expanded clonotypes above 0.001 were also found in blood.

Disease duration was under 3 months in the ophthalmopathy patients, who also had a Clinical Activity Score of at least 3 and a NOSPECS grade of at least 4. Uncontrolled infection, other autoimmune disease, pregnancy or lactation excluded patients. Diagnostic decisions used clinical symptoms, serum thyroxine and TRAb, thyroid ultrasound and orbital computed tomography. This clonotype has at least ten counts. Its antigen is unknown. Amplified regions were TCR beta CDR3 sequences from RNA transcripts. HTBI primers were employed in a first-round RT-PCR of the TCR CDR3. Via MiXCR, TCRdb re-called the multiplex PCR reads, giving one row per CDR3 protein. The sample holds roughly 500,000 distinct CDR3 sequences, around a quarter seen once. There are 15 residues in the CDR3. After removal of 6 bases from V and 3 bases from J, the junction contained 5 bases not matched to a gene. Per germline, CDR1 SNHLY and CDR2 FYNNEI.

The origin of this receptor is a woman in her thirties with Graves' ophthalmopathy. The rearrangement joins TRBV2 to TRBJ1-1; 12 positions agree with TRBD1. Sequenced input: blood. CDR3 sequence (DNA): TGTGCCAGCAGCGGGACAGGGGGCGCGGACACTGAAGCTTTCTTT. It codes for CASSGTGGADTEAFF.